Listed below are T cell receptor beta chains from one sample, sequenced in a study of a mutant IDH1 vaccine in newly diagnosed glioma. Antigens for these TCRs are unknown. Produced via immunoSEQ multiplex PCR; TCRdb's table is partial and in-frame only. Among tens of thousands of clones listed, roughly four fifths were seen once. The input for sequencing was PBMCs, taken from a glioma patient whose treatment included an IDH1 peptide vaccine. The receptors were gathered from a woman aged 45-65 years with glioma. CDR3s include the opening cysteine and the closing phenylalanine or tryptophan. D genes are given only for firm matches. Only part of the rows carry a size: once, few, many, or a class if the clone is expanded.

clone_size j_call d_call v_call cdr3_nt cdr3_aa
- TRBJ1-1 - TRBV5-1 TGCGCCAGCAGTTGGGGCCCTGGGGGCCTGAACACTGAAGCTTTCTTT CASSWGPGGLNTEAFF
- TRBJ1-2 - TRBV27 TGTGCCAGCACTCCAGGGGTATCCTATGGCTACACCTTC CASTPGVSYGYTF
once TRBJ1-2 - TRBV5-5 TGTGCCAGCAGCTTGAGCGGGGGGAACTATGGCTACACCTTC CASSLSGGNYGYTF
once TRBJ2-3 - TRBV5-4 TGTGCCAGCAGCCCCGGGGGGCGCGAGGCAGATACGCAGTATTTT CASSPGGREADTQYF
- TRBJ2-7 TRBD2 TRBV7-9 TGTGCCAGCAGCCCGCTAGCGGGGGGCCAGGGGGGGGTTTACGAGCAGTACTTC CASSPLAGGQGGVYEQYF
once TRBJ1-2 TRBD1 TRBV20-1 TGCAGTGCCCAGGGACAGGGAAGCTACACCTTC CSAQGQGSYTF
- TRBJ2-5 - TRBV9 TGTGCCAGCAGCGTGTCCCACCAGGGCGGGGTAAGGACCCAGTACTTC CASSVSHQGGVRTQYF
- TRBJ1-5 - TRBV29-1 TGCAGCGTTGAGGCAGACAAGAGCAATCAGCCCCAGCATTTT CSVEADKSNQPQHF
once TRBJ2-1 - TRBV6-5 TGTGCCAGCACTTCGTCGAGGGTTTGGTACAATGAGCAGTTCTTC CASTSSRVWYNEQFF
- TRBJ2-2 - TRBV7-2 TGTGCCAGCAGCTTAACTAGCACCGGGGAGCTGTTTTTT CASSLTSTGELFF
- TRBJ2-2 TRBD2 TRBV5-4 TGTGCCAGCAGCTTACCGACGGGAGGGGGGGCGAGAACCGGGGAGCTGTTTTTT CASSLPTGGGARTGELFF
- TRBJ1-6 - TRBV2 TGTGCCAGCATCAGCGGGGGACTACAGTCACCCCTCCACTTT CASISGGLQSPLHF
- TRBJ1-1 - TRBV28 TGTGCCAGCAGTTTATCTCAGTGGGCTGAAGCTTTCTTT CASSLSQWAEAFF
few TRBJ1-1 - TRBV13 TGTGCCAGCAGCGGGGGGGGAGGGTGGAACACTGAAGCTTTCTTT CASSGGGGWNTEAFF
- TRBJ1-3 - TRBV5-1 TGCGCCAGCAGCTTTTTGTCAGGGGCAGGAAACACCATATATTTT CASSFLSGAGNTIYF
- TRBJ1-2 - TRBV6-1 TGTGCCAGCAGTGAATCGGTGGTTTTTAACTATGGCTACACCTTC CASSESVVFNYGYTF
- TRBJ2-2 TRBD2 TRBV11-2 TGTGCCAGCAGCATATTTCTAGCGGGGGGAAACACCGGGGAGCTGTTTTTT CASSIFLAGGNTGELFF
- TRBJ2-3 - TRBV5-4 TGTGCCAGCAGCTTGGAGGGGGGGTCCGGTGACGGTACGCAGTATTTT CASSLEGGSGDGTQYF
- TRBJ1-1 - TRBV18 TGTGCCAGCTCACCAAATCAGGGACGGCTGAACACTGAAGCTTTCTTT CASSPNQGRLNTEAFF
- TRBJ2-4 - TRBV4-1 TGCGCCAGCAGCCAAGAGACAATTTTGATAGCCAAAAACATTCAGTACTTC CASSQETILIAKNIQYF
few TRBJ2-2 - TRBV19 TGTGCCAGTAGTCCTGGCAGGGTGAGCGGGGAGCTGTTTTTT CASSPGRVSGELFF
- TRBJ2-1 TRBD2 TRBV10-3 TGTGCCATCAGAGCCGGGACTAGCTCCTACAATGAGCAGTTCTTC CAIRAGTSSYNEQFF
- TRBJ1-2 - TRBV5-6 TGTGCCAGCAGGGACTTCGAGCTCAACTATGGCTACACCTTC CASRDFELNYGYTF
- TRBJ2-1 - TRBV5-6 TGTGCCAGCAGCTTACAGGGTAGGATAAATGAGCAGTTCTTC CASSLQGRINEQFF
few TRBJ1-2 TRBD1 TRBV15 TGTGCCACCAGGAGGACAGGGGATAACTATGGCTACACCTTC CATRRTGDNYGYTF
once TRBJ2-5 TRBD1 TRBV9 TGTGCCAGCAGCAAAGGGACAGTACAAGAGACCCAGTACTTC CASSKGTVQETQYF
once TRBJ2-2 TRBD2 TRBV2 TGTGCCACCATCCCCTTAGCGGGGGAACACCTCGCGAACACCGGGGAGCTGTTTTTT CATIPLAGEHLANTGELFF
- TRBJ2-2 TRBD1 TRBV5-4 TGTGCCAGCAGCTTGGCCCCCGGGACAGGGAACACCGGGGAGCTGTTTTTT CASSLAPGTGNTGELFF
once TRBJ2-2 - TRBV6-5 TGTGCCAGCAATACAGTGAACACCGGGGAGCTGTTTTTT CASNTVNTGELFF
medium-sized TRBJ1-4 TRBD1 TRBV4-2 TGTGCCAGCAGCCAAGAAGGACAGGGGAATGAAAAACTGTTTTTT CASSQEGQGNEKLFF
- TRBJ1-5 TRBD1 TRBV5-8 TGTGCCAGCAGCGTTGGGACAGGGGGCCTTCAGCCCCAGCATTTT CASSVGTGGLQPQHF
- TRBJ1-5 - TRBV18 TGTGCCAGCTCCCAGGACAAGAATCAGCCCCAGCATTTT CASSQDKNQPQHF
- TRBJ2-3 - TRBV7-2 TGTGCCAGCAGCTTAAAGGGCTTCACAGATACGCAGTATTTT CASSLKGFTDTQYF
- TRBJ1-2 - TRBV6-1 TGTGCCAGCAGTCTTGGGGGTTTTCGCTACACCTTC CASSLGGFRYTF
few TRBJ1-4 - TRBV10-1 TGCGCCAGCAGTGAGCCGGAAGAGAAAGAAAAACTGTTTTTT CASSEPEEKEKLFF
- TRBJ2-7 - TRBV5-1 TGCGCCAGCAGCTCGCGCCCTCTGAGTGGAGTGGTCTACGAGCAGTACTTC CASSSRPLSGVVYEQYF
- TRBJ1-1 - TRBV4-1 TGCGCCAGCAGCCCCCGTGTTGGGACGGGCGGTGAAGCTTTCTTT CASSPRVGTGGEAFF
- TRBJ1-2 - TRBV19 TGTGCCAGTAGTATAGGGGAGCTAGTCGGGTATGGCTACACCTTC CASSIGELVGYGYTF
- TRBJ1-4 TRBD1 TRBV19 TGTGCCAGTAGTACTCCGGGACAGACAAATGAAAAACTGTTTTTT CASSTPGQTNEKLFF
once TRBJ2-7 - TRBV2 TGTGCCAGCAGCCTGGGACTCCCGTACGAGCAGTACTTC CASSLGLPYEQYF
- TRBJ2-1 TRBD1 TRBV7-9 TGTGCCAGCAGCCCCCCGGGGGGACAGGGCAATGAGCAGTTCTTC CASSPPGGQGNEQFF
- TRBJ2-5 TRBD2 TRBV4-1 TGCGCCAGCAGCCAAGAGTCCGAATCAGCGGGGGGGCTTGAGACCCAGTACTTC CASSQESESAGGLETQYF
- TRBJ2-2 - TRBV7-2 TGTGCCAGCAGCTTAGCGGGGGACGCCGGGGAGCTGTTTTTT CASSLAGDAGELFF
- TRBJ1-1 - TRBV2 TGTGCCAGCAGTGGGTCAGCCGACACTGAAGCTTTCTTT CASSGSADTEAFF
- TRBJ1-2 - TRBV5-1 TGCGCCAGCAGCCCCATATCTAACTATGGCTACACCTTC CASSPISNYGYTF
- TRBJ1-5 - TRBV19 TGTGCCAGTACCGTTTTACCACCCGGCCATCAGCCCCAGCATTTT CASTVLPPGHQPQHF
- TRBJ2-2 TRBD2 TRBV28 TGTGCCAGCAGTTTACTAGCGGGGGGTTGGGAGCTGTTTTTT CASSLLAGGWELFF
- TRBJ2-2 - TRBV27 TGTGCCAGCAGTTTGCAGGGCGCGAACACCGGGGAGCTGTTTTTT CASSLQGANTGELFF
once TRBJ1-1 - TRBV9 TGTGCCAGCACTCTAGGGGTCGAGCCGAACACTGAAGCTTTCTTT CASTLGVEPNTEAFF
few TRBJ1-1 - TRBV5-6 TGTGCCAGCAGCCCGGATTTTGAGAGCGCTGAAGCTTTCTTT CASSPDFESAEAFF
- TRBJ1-1 - TRBV7-9 TGTGCCAGCAGCTTATATGGGGGCGCCCGGAGGGGGGGTGCGACTGAAGCTTTCTTT CASSLYGGARRGGATEAFF
- TRBJ2-1 - TRBV9 TGTGCCAGCAGCGAAGGAAATGAGCAGTTCTTC CASSEGNEQFF
few TRBJ1-3 - TRBV6-6 TGTGCCAGCAGTTACTTGAGACACGGCGAGGGAAACACCATATATTTT CASSYLRHGEGNTIYF